This section outlines one T cell receptor (beta chain) sequence together with its context. Residents of 24 US areas, aged 18 to 89 years, made up the participants. The data are from a study of blood T cell repertoires in COVID-19. About the study: Nucleic acid was either cDNA or gDNA, and it came from T cells, B-cell-depleted T cells, or PBMCs.

Repertoires were generated with immunoSEQ multiplex PCR, while TCRdb's copy carries only in-frame clones and drops some. Of fewer than 500,000 clones in the sample, nearly 90% were seen once. The TCR comes from a woman under 30 with acute COVID-19. Sample: PBMCs or T cells enriched from blood (not recorded which).

The CDR3 sequence is CASSYSSRTSNQPQHF. In DNA form, the CDR3 reads TGTGCCAGCAGTTACTCGAGTAGAACCAGCAATCAGCCCCAGCATTTT. The J gene is TRBJ1-5, the V gene TRBV6-6; no clear D. The V and J ends lost 0 bases and 1 base respectively, with 10 bases between them. CDR1 MNHNY and CDR2 SVGAGI come from the germline V gene (reference sequence). CDR3 length: 16 amino acids.